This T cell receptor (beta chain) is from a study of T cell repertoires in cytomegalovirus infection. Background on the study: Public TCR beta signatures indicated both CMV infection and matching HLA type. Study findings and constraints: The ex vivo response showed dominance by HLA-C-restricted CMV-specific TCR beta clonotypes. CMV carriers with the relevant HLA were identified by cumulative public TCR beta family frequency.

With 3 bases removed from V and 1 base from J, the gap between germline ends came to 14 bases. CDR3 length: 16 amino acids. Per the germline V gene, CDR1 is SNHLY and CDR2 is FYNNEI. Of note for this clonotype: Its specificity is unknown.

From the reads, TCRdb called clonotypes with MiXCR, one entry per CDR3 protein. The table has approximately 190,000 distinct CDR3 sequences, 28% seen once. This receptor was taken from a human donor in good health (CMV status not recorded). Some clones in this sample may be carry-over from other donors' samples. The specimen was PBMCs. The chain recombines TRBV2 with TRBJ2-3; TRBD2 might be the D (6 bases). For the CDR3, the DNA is TGTGCCAGCAGTGAGAGGCTGCGGGGTGGCACAGATACGCAGTATTTT. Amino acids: CASSERLRGGTDTQYF.